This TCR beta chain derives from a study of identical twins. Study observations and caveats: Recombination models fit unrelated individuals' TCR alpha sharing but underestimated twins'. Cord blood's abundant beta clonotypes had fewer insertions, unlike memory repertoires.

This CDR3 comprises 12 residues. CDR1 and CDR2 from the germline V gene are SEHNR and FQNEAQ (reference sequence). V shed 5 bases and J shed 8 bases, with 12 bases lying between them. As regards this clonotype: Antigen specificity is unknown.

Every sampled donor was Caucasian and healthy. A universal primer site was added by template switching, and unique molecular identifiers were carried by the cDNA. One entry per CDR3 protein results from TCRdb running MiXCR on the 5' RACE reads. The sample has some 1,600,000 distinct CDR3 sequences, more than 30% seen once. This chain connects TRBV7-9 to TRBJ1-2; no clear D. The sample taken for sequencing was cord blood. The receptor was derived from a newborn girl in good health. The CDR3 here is CASSRVRAGYTF. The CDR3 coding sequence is TGTGCCAGCAGCCGCGTTAGAGCGGGCTACACCTTC.